This T cell receptor beta chain was profiled in a study of PD-1 blockade in classical Hodgkin lymphoma. Brentuximab vedotin exposure varied among the patients, all of whom had relapsed after autologous stem cell transplantation. Best responses fell into complete response, partial response or progressive disease. Notes on the study in general: Similar baseline diversity was found in complete responders and newly diagnosed patients.

In its sample, this clone was seen a few times. Its antigen is still unknown. Libraries were prepared by immunoSEQ multiplex PCR; TCRdb keeps only in-frame clonotypes and omits some of them. The repertoire holds tens of thousands of clones, with around 80% as singletons. This CDR3 has 14 amino acids. V shed 5 bases and J shed 8 bases, with 16 bases lying between them. Germline values: CDR1 SGHAT, CDR2 FQNNGV. This rearrangement joins TRBV11-2 to TRBJ1-3; possibly TRBD1 for D (6 bases). This clonotype originated in a human donor with classical Hodgkin lymphoma. The sequences come from peripheral blood mononuclear cells (PBMCs), collected at baseline. The CDR3 nucleotides are TGTGCCAGCAGCCCCCAGGGGATTCCGGACACCATATATTTT. This codes for CASSPQGIPDTIYF.